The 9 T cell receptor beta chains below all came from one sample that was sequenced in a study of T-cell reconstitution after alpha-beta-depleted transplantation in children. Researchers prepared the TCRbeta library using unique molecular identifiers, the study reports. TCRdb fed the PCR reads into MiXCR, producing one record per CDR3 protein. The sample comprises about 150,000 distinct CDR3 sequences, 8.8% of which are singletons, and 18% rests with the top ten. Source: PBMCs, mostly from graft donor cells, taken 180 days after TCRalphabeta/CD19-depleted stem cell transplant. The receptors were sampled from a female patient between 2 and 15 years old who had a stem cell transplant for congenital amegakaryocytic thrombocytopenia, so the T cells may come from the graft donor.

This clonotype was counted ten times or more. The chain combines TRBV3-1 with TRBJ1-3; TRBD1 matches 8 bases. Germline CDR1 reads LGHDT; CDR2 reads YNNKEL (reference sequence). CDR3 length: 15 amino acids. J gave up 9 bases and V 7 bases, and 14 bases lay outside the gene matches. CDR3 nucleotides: TGTGCCAGCACAACTAGCGACAGGGGTTTCCGCACCATATATTTT. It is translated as CASTTSDRGFRTIYF.

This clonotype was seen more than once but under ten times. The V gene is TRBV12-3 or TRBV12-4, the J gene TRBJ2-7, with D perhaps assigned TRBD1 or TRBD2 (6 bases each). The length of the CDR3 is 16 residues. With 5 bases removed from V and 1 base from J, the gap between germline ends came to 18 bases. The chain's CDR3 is CASSPRAGGLSYEQYF. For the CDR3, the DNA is TGTGCCAGCAGTCCCCGGGCCGGGGGCCTGTCCTACGAGCAGTACTTC.

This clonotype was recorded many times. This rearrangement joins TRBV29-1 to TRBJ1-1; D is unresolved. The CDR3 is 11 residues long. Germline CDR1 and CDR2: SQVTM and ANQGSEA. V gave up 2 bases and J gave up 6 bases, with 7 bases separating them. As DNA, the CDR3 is TGCAGCGTTGAAAGGCCAGCTGAAGCTTTCTTT. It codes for CSVERPAEAFF.

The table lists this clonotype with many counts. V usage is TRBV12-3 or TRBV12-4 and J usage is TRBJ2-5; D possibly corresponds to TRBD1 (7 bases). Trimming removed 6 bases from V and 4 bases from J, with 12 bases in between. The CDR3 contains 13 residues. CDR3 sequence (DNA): TGTGCCAGCAGGCGGGGACAGTCAGAGACCCAGTACTTC. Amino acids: CASRRGQSETQYF.

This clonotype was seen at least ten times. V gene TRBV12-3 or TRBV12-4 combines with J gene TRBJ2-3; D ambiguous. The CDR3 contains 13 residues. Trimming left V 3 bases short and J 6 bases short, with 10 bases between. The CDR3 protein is CASSFPGTDTQYF. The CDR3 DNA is TGTGCCAGCAGTTTCCCCGGAACGGATACGCAGTATTTT.

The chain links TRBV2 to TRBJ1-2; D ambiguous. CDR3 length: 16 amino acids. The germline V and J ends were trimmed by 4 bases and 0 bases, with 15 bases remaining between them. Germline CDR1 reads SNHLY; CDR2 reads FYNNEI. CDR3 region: CASSGARSTSNYGYTF. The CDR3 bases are TGTGCCAGCAGTGGGGCCAGGTCTACTTCTAACTATGGCTACACCTTC. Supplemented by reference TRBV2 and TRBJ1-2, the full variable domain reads EPEVTQTPSHQVTQMGQEVILRCVPISNHLYFYWYRQILGQKVEFLVSFYNNEISEKSEIFDDQFSVERPDGSNFTLKIRSTKLEDSAMYFCASSGARSTSNYGYTFGSGTRLTVV.

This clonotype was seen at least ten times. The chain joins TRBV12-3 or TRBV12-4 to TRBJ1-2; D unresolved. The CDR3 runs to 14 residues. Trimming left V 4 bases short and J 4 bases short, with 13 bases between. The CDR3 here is CASSSGVAPYGYTF. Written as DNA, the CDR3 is TGTGCCAGCAGTTCCGGGGTGGCACCCTATGGCTACACCTTC.

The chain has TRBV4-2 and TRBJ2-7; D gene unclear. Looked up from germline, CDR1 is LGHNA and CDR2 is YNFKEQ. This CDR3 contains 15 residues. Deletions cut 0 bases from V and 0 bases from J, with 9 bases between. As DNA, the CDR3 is TGTGCCAGCAGCCAAGACCTTGACATCTCCTACGAGCAGTACTTC. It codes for CASSQDLDISYEQYF.

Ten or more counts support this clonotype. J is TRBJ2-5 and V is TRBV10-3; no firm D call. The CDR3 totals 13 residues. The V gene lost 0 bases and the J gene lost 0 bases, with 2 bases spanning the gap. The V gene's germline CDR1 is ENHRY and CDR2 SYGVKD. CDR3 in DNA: TGTGCCATCAGTGAGTCGGACCAAGAGACCCAGTACTTC. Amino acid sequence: CAISESDQETQYF.